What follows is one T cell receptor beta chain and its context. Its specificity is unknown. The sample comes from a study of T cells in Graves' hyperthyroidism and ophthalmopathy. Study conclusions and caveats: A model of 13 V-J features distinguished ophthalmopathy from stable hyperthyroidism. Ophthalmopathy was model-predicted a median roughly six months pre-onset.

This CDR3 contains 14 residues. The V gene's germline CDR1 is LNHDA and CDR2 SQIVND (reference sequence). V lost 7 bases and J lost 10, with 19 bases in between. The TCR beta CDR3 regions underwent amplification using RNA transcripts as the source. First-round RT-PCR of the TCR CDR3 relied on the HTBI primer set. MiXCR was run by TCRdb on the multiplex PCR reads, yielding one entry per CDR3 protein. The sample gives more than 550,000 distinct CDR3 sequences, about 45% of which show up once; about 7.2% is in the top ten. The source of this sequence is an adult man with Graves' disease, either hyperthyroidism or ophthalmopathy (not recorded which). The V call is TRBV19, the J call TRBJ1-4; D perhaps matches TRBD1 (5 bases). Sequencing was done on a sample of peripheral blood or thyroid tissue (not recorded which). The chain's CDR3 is CASMTDLRRGKLFF. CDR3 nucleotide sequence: TGTGCCAGTATGACGGACCTGAGAAGGGGAAAACTGTTTTTT.